The 5 T cell receptor beta chains presented below share a single source sample, sequenced in a study of blood T cell repertoires in COVID-19. This table comes from immunoSEQ multiplex PCR, and its TCRdb copy is limited to in-frame clones, with some not included. The sample holds roughly 340,000 clones; about 88% are singletons and the top ten take roughly 6.6%. What was sequenced was peripheral blood. These receptors came from a woman aged 70 to 79 with COVID-19, enrolled during active disease.

The chain has TRBV5-1 and TRBJ1-6; 8 bases match TRBD1. Germline CDR1 SGHRS, CDR2 YFSETQ. Trimming at V came to 6 bases and at J to 7 bases, leaving 3 bases not matched to a gene. The CDR3 length is 13 residues. The CDR3 sequence is CASTDRENSPLHF. CDR3 DNA: TGCGCCAGCACGGACAGGGAGAATTCACCCCTCCACTTT.

This chain uses TRBV7-3 with TRBJ2-5; a possible D gene is TRBD1 (5 bases). Germline V gene sequence: CDR1 SGHTA, CDR2 FQGTGA. Trimming left V 5 bases short and J 5 bases short, with 18 bases between. The CDR3 is 15 amino acids. The CDR3 nucleotides are TGTGCCAGCAGCCTTGCCCCCTCAGGGCGGGAGACCCAGTACTTC. It codes for CASSLAPSGRETQYF. Supplemented by reference TRBV7-3 and TRBJ2-5, the full variable domain reads GAGVSQTPSNKVTEKGKYVELRCDPISGHTALYWYRQSLGQGPEFLIYFQGTGAADDSGLPNDRFFAVRPEGSVSTLKIQRTERGDSAVYLCASSLAPSGRETQYFGPGTRLLVL.

The V and J genes are TRBV5-5 and TRBJ1-5, with a weak D call TRBD1 (6 bases). The CDR3 loop spans 14 amino acids. Germline V lookup: CDR1 SGHKS, CDR2 YYEKEE (reference sequence). The V end was cut by 3 bases, the J end by 1 base, with 8 bases between. The CDR3 protein is CASSSGTSNQPQHF. DNA for the CDR3: TGTGCCAGCAGCTCCGGGACAAGCAATCAGCCCCAGCATTTT.

The V call is TRBV2, the J call TRBJ1-1, with D possibly matching TRBD1 (6 bases). The germline gives CDR1 SNHLY, CDR2 FYNNEI. V lost 8 bases and J lost 0, with 22 bases in between. The CDR3 runs 17 residues. CDR3 amino acids: CASRSQGRGHVNTEAFF. CDR3 nucleotides: TGTGCCAGCCGGTCTCAGGGGCGCGGTCATGTGAACACTGAAGCTTTCTTT.

As DNA, the CDR3 is TGTGCCAGCGGAACCGGGACAGGGATAAACTATGGCTACACCTTC. Translation: CASGTGTGINYGYTF. The chain is built from TRBV28 and TRBJ1-2, with 9 bases aligning to TRBD1. Per the germline V gene, CDR1 is MDHEN and CDR2 is SYDVKM. CDR3 length: 15 amino acids. V shed 8 bases, J shed 2 bases, and the junction held 9 bases outside the gene matches.